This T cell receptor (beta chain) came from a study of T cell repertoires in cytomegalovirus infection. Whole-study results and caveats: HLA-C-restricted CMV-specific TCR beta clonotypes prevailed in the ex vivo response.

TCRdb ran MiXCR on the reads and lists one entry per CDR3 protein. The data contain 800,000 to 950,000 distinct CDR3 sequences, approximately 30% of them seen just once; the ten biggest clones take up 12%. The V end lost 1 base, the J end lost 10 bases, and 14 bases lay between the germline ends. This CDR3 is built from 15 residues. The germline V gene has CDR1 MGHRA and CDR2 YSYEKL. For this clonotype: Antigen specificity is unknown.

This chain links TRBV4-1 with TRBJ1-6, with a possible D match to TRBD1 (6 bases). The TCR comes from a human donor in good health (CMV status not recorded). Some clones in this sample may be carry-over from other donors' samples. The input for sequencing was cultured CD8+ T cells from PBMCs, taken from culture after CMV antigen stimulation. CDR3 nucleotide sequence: TGCGCCAGCAGCCAAGGACAAAGGGGGGGCTCACCCCTCCACTTT. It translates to CASSQGQRGGSPLHF.